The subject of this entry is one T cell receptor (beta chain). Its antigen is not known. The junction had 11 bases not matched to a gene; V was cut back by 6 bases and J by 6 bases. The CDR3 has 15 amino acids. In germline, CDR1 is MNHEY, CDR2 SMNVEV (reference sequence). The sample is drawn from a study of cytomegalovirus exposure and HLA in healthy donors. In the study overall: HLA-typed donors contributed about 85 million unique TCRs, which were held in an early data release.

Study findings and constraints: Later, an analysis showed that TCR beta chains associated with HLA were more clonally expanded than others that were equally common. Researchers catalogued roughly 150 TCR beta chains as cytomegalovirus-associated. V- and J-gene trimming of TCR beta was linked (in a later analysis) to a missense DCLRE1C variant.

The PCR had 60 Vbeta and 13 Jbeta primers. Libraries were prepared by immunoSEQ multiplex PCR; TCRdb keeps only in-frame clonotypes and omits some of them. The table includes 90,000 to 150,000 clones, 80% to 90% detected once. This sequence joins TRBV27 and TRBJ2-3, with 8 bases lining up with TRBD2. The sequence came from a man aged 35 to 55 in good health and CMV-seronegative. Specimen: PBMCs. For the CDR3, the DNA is TGTGCCAGCAGAAGGACTAGCAGCGATTTGGATACGCAGTATTTT. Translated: CASRRTSSDLDTQYF.